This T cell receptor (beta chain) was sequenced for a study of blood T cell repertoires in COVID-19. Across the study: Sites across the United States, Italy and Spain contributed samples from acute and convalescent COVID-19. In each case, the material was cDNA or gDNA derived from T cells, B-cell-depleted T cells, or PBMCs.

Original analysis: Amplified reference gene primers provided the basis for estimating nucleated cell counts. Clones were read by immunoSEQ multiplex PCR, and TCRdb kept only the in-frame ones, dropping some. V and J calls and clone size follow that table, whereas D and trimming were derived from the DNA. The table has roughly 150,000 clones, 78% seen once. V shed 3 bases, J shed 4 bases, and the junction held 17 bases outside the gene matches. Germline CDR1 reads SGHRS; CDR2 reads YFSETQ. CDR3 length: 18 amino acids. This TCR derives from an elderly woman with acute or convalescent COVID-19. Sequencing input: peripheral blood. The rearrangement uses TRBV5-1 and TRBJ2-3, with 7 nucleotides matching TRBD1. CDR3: CASSSRQDRLNRPDTQYF. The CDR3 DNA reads TGCGCCAGCAGCTCCAGACAGGACAGGCTGAATCGCCCAGATACGCAGTATTTT.